Here is one T cell receptor (beta chain) with its context. TCRdb's copy holds only in-frame clones and misses some; the assay was immunoSEQ multiplex PCR. The data contain around 250,000 clones, 75% to 90% of them singletons. The data were obtained in a study of blood T cell repertoires in COVID-19. Study background: Samples representing acute and convalescent COVID-19 were sourced from the United States, Italy and Spain.

The source material was peripheral blood. The TCR comes from a human donor in a cohort sampled during active COVID-19.

The CDR3 region has the DNA TGCGCCAGCAGTTTAGCGGCTGAGCAGTTCTTC. It specifies CASSLAAEQFF. The V gene is TRBV5-1, the J gene TRBJ2-1, with a possible D match to TRBD2 (6 bases). Between the trimmed V and J ends, which lost 5 bases and 9 bases, there was a span of 9 bases. Germline V gene lookup returns CDR1 SGHRS and CDR2 YFSETQ. The CDR3 is made up of 11 amino acids.